This T cell receptor beta chain was found in a study of cytomegalovirus exposure and HLA in healthy donors. Study results and limitations: A later analysis showed TCR association rates differing by HLA locus, peaking at DRB1 and lowest at HLA-C. One later analysis reportedly identified an Asian-associated ancestry cluster that showed fewer N-insertions than the roughly 640-donor mean. TCR beta sequences reportedly predicted the HLA-A and HLA-B alleles of most subjects accurately.

As to this clone: What it binds is not known.

Primers included in the PCR were 60 Vbeta and 13 Jbeta primers. The assay was immunoSEQ multiplex PCR, and TCRdb's table has in-frame clones only and misses some. The sample has hundreds of thousands of clones, about 80% seen once. The CDR3 is made up of 15 amino acids. CDR1 is MNHEY, CDR2 SMNVEV, per germline (reference sequence). Trimming removed 7 bases at V and 5 bases at J, with 21 bases between. This chain joins TRBV27 and TRBJ2-7; the D gene is possibly TRBD1 (6 bases). This TCR was recovered from a male donor in good health and CMV-seronegative. Sequencing used PBMCs. In DNA, the CDR3 is TGTGCCAGCACCCTGCTGGGGGCCCCTCATGACGAGCAGTACTTC. It yields the protein CASTLLGAPHDEQYF.